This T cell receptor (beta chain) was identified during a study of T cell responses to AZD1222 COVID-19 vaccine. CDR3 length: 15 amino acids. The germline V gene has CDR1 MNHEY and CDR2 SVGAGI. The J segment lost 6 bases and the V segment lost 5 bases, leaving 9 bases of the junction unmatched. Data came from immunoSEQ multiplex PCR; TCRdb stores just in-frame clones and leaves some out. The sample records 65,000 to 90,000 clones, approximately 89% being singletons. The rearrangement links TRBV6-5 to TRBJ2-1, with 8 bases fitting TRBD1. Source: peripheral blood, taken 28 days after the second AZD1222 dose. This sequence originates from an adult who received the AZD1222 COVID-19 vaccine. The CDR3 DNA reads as TGTGCCAGCAGTCAACAGGGGGAGATAGCCAATGAGCAGTTCTTC. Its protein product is CASSQQGEIANEQFF.